Many counts were recorded for the clone carrying this T cell receptor (beta chain). Its antigen is as yet unknown. This sample is part of a study of T cells in Graves' hyperthyroidism and ophthalmopathy. V shed 5 bases and J shed 2 bases, with 9 bases lying between them. Germline CDR1 WNHNN, CDR2 SYGVQD (reference sequence). This CDR3 comprises 13 residues. RNA transcripts were the template for amplifying TCR beta CDR3 regions. The primer set for the first-round RT-PCR of the TCR CDR3 was HTBI. TCRdb re-called the multiplex PCR reads with MiXCR, one entry per CDR3 protein. In the table there are some 530,000 distinct CDR3 sequences, approximately 23% of which are singletons. PBMCs were sourced from 9 to 10 ml fresh peripheral blood. Overall study results and limits: Ophthalmopathy, which appeared later, was predicted by the model a median about 6 months before onset.

The clonotype originates from a woman in her seventies with Graves' ophthalmopathy. The rearrangement links TRBV10-1 to TRBJ2-5, with D perhaps matching TRBD1 (6 bases). Source material: blood. CDR3 in DNA: TGCGCCAGCAGTTCGGACAGTCAAGAGACCCAGTACTTC. It yields the protein CASSSDSQETQYF.